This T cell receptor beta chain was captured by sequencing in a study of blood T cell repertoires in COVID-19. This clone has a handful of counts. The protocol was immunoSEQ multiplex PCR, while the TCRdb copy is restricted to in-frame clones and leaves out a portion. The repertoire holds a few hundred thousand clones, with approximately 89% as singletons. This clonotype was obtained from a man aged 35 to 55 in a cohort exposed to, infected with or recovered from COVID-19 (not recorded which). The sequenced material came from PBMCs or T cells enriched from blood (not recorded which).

CDR3 loop: CASSLGSGDNYGYTF. In nucleotides, the CDR3 is TGTGCCAGCTCACTCGGGTCGGGAGATAACTATGGCTACACCTTC. J is TRBJ1-2 and V is TRBV18; D is unresolved. Germline V gene lookup returns CDR1 KGHSH and CDR2 LQKENI. The V end was cut by 4 bases, the J end by 1 base, with 13 bases between. There are 15 residues in the CDR3.